This T cell receptor beta chain came from a study of blood T cells in healthy people across ages. Study summary: About one barcoded beta molecule per two T cells was the capture yield of template switching.

In germline, CDR1 is SQVTM, CDR2 ANQGSEA. The CDR3 is 13 amino acids. Trimming at V came to 8 bases and at J to 10 bases, leaving 17 bases not matched to a gene. Study-wide points: Among T cells, TCR beta diversity per million cells dropped roughly linearly as age rose. Unknown CMV status may confound age-related changes in expanded clones. Correlation between TCR beta diversity and naive T cell percentage was strong.

Next came a second PCR, run for about 7 to 12 cycles, which used a sample-barcoded 5' primer along with a J-beta primer mix. TCRdb reanalysed the 5' RACE reads using MiXCR and keeps one entry per CDR3 protein. In the table there are 380,000 or so distinct CDR3 sequences, 45% to 60% of which are singletons. A note on this clonotype: Antigen: not known.

The receptor was derived from a man aged 60-69 years in good health. The rearrangement joins TRBV29-1 to TRBJ2-7, with TRBD2 matching over 7 bases. The sample comprised blood. CDR3 residues: CSTGASGPRAQYF. CDR3 DNA sequence: TGCAGCACCGGGGCTAGCGGCCCCAGGGCCCAGTACTTC.